The next 19 T cell receptor beta chains were all read from a single sample in a study of beta chain features in type 1 diabetes (dated by TCRdb to 2017 to 2018). Library preparation used the immunoSEQ multiplex PCR assay. The High Capacity cDNA Reverse Transcription Kit was used to reverse transcribe all of the isolated RNA, meaning that expressed TCRB transcripts were what got sequenced. TCRdb provides this immuneACCESS table in a form limited to in-frame rearrangements. Some clones are lacking; in checked studies, under half of them reflect an unresolved V gene, and why the rest are absent is not known. The sample records about 900,000 clones, about 17% of which are singletons. The top ten hold about 0.025% of the sample. Sequencing was done on a sample of naive CD4+ T cells from blood. The sample's cell subset or site, from its label and the paper: true naive CD4+ T cells. The receptors stem from a woman aged 18-30 years in good health.

V usage is TRBV18 and J usage is TRBJ2-7; TRBD1 agrees at 8 bases. CDR1 is KGHSH and CDR2 is LQKENI in the germline V gene. The V and J ends lost 8 bases and 5 bases, in that order; junction bases with no gene match: 5. This CDR3 has 12 amino acids. CDR3 in DNA: TGTGCCAGCGTAGACAGGGGACACGAGCAGTACTTC. Encoded protein: CASVDRGHEQYF.

A few counts support this clone. The gene calls are TRBV19 and TRBJ1-4; tentatively, D is TRBD1 (6 bases). Trimming took 5 bases from V and 6 from J, leaving 16 bases between them. CDR1 and CDR2 (germline): LNHDA, SQIVND (reference sequence). The CDR3 is 15 residues long. The CDR3 loop is CASSSIQGRDEKLFF. DNA for the CDR3: TGTGCCAGTAGTTCGATCCAGGGGAGAGATGAAAAACTGTTTTTT.

This clone was observed a handful of times. The rearrangement joins TRBV11-3 to TRBJ2-4, with D hard to call. The CDR3 contains 14 residues. The V gene lost 4 bases and the J gene lost 13 bases, with 20 bases spanning the gap. CDR1 and CDR2 (germline): SGHNT, YENEEA. CDR3 DNA: TGTGCCAGCAGCTCTTCGGGCCCCATCTCTGGCCAGTACTTC. This gives the protein CASSSSGPISGQYF.

This clone showed up just a few times. The chain has TRBV2 and TRBJ2-5, with unresolved D. Trimming pared 7 bases from V and 0 bases from J, leaving 6 bases between. CDR1 and CDR2 from the germline V gene are SNHLY and FYNNEI. CDR3 length: 12 amino acids. CDR3 DNA: TGTGCCAGCAAGGACGACCAAGAGACCCAGTACTTC. Translation gives CASKDDQETQYF.

This clone was detected only a few times. V usage is TRBV7-9 and J usage is TRBJ2-7; no clear D. This CDR3 is built from 11 residues. The germline CDR1 and CDR2 sequences are SEHNR and FQNEAQ (reference sequence). V lost 3 bases and J 4 bases, leaving 4 bases between the germline ends. The CDR3 DNA sequence: TGTGCCAGCAGCTTTGAATACGAGCAGTACTTC. Translating it yields CASSFEYEQYF.

The chain carries TRBV5-1 and TRBJ2-1; possible D gene TRBD1, 6 bases. V was cut by 4 bases and J by 9 bases, with 14 bases left in between. The CDR3 covers 13 residues. CDR1 and CDR2 (germline): SGHRS, YFSETQ. The CDR3 spells CASSPYRVGEQFF. The CDR3 DNA follows: TGCGCCAGCAGCCCATACAGGGTGGGTGAGCAGTTCTTC.

This rearrangement joins TRBV9 to TRBJ2-3; 10 bases are shared with TRBD2. V trimming: 0 bases; J trimming: 1 base; junction bases outside the gene matches: 5. Germline V gene sequence: CDR1 SGDLS, CDR2 YYNGEE. The CDR3 totals 17 residues. CDR3 in DNA: TGTGCCAGCAGCGTAGCAGCCGGGACTAGCGGCACAGATACGCAGTATTTT. This encodes CASSVAAGTSGTDTQYF.

The chain combines TRBV18 with TRBJ2-7; the match to TRBD2 covers 8 bases. V lost 3 bases and J lost 2; bases outside the gene matches: 3. This CDR3 has 14 amino acids. Germline CDR1 is KGHSH and CDR2 is LQKENI. This CDR3 reads CASSPVAGPYEQYF. CDR3 nucleotides: TGTGCCAGCTCACCGGTAGCGGGGCCCTACGAGCAGTACTTC.

The chain has TRBV28 and TRBJ2-1; 8 nucleotides agree with TRBD2. Trimming removed 5 bases from V and 10 bases from J; junction bases left unmatched: 16. Germline CDR1 is MDHEN and CDR2 is SYDVKM. The length of the CDR3 is 16 residues. The chain's CDR3 is CASSPRKWAGGGEQFF. CDR3 nucleotide sequence: TGTGCCAGCAGTCCCCGAAAGTGGGCGGGAGGAGGAGAGCAGTTCTTC.

The chain is built from TRBV9 and TRBJ1-2; D not certain. The V end was cut by 1 base, the J end by 9 bases, with 13 bases between. The CDR3 is 13 residues long. Germline V CDR1 and CDR2: SGDLS, YYNGEE. CDR3 DNA sequence: TGTGCCAGCAGCGTATCAGCCTCGGATCGCTACACCTTC. This sequence encodes CASSVSASDRYTF.

V gene TRBV4-3 combines with J gene TRBJ2-1, with TRBD1 matching 7 bases. Looked up from germline, CDR1 is LGHNA and CDR2 is YSLEER. This CDR3 has 16 amino acids. J was trimmed by 6 bases and V by 1 base; bases with no gene match: 9. The CDR3 coding sequence is TGCGCCAGCAGCCAAGGTCCCTTGGACAGGTTCAATGAGCAGTTCTTC. The encoded protein is CASSQGPLDRFNEQFF.

This sequence joins TRBV5-1 and TRBJ2-5; D may correspond to TRBD1 or TRBD2 (5 bases each). Gene TRBJ2-7 matches the end of the DNA better, so the J call may be wrong. The CDR3 has 13 amino acids. The germline CDR1 and CDR2 sequences are SGHRS and YFSETQ. The CDR3 sequence is CASSLGGDYEQYF. CDR3 coding DNA: TGCGCCAGCAGCTTGGGAGGGGACTACGAGCAGTACTTC.

This clone appeared a few times. CDR3 protein: CASSLSGQASGANVLTF. CDR3 bases: TGTGCCAGCAGCCTCAGTGGACAGGCATCTGGGGCCAACGTCCTGACTTTC. The V and J genes are TRBV7-3 and TRBJ2-6; 7 positions agree with TRBD1. With 5 bases clipped from V and 1 base from J, the junction kept 8 bases outside the gene matches. CDR1 and CDR2 (germline): SGHTA, FQGTGA. This CDR3 region has 17 residues.

This clone has only a few counts. The same CDR3 arises from other DNA sequences in this sample as well. The rearrangement joins TRBV28 to TRBJ2-7, with D possibly matching TRBD2 (6 bases). CDR1 and CDR2 from the germline V gene are MDHEN and SYDVKM. Trimming took 4 bases from V and 2 from J, leaving 9 bases between them. The CDR3 runs 13 residues. The CDR3 protein is CASSSGSPYEQYF. The CDR3 region has the DNA TGTGCCAGCAGTTCCGGGAGCCCCTACGAGCAGTACTTC.

The CDR3 DNA is TGCGCCAGCAGGGAGACAGGCCCAAACTATGGCTACACCTTC. Its translation: CASRETGPNYGYTF. V usage is TRBV5-1 and J usage is TRBJ1-2; D is perhaps TRBD1 (6 bases). The length of the CDR3 is 14 residues. Germline V lookup: CDR1 SGHRS, CDR2 YFSETQ. V lost 5 bases to trimming and J lost 2 bases, with 13 bases between them.

The chain recombines TRBV5-1 with TRBJ2-5; D perhaps matches TRBD2 (5 bases). This CDR3 contains 13 residues. Trimming stripped 0 bases from V and 5 bases from J, with 8 bases between. Germline CDR1 reads SGHRS; CDR2 reads YFSETQ. CDR3 sequence reads: CASSLVTGETQYF. The DNA for the CDR3 is TGCGCCAGCAGCTTGGTTACGGGGGAGACCCAGTACTTC.

In this sample, this clone turned up a few times. V and J are TRBV2 and TRBJ2-7; D is undetermined. This CDR3 comprises 13 residues. V shed 8 bases and J shed 6 bases, with 17 bases lying between them. The germline gives CDR1 SNHLY, CDR2 FYNNEI. CDR3 sequence reads: CASAASPPREQYF. In DNA form, the CDR3 reads TGTGCCAGCGCGGCCAGCCCCCCACGCGAGCAGTACTTC.

This clone was counted a single time. The rearrangement links TRBV29-1 to TRBJ2-7, with 10 bases matching TRBD1. The CDR3 totals 13 residues. The germline gives CDR1 SQVTM, CDR2 ANQGSEA. The trim removed 6 bases at V and 3 bases at J, leaving 5 bases unmatched. CDR3 nucleotides: TGCAGCGTCGGGACAGGGGCTCGCTACGAGCAGTACTTC. Amino acids: CSVGTGARYEQYF.

The table lists this clone with a count of one. This may come from a read error, since a much larger clone is one base off. The same CDR3 is also encoded by other DNA sequences in this sample. J is TRBJ2-3 and V is TRBV7-3; possible D gene TRBD2, 6 bases. The CDR3 loop spans 14 amino acids. The germline CDR1 and CDR2 sequences are SGHTA and FQGTGA. The ends were cut back, 2 bases at V and 1 base at J, with 7 bases in the middle. The CDR3 nucleotides read TGTGCCAGCAGCTTAGCGGGGCGCACAGATACGCAGTATTTT. Encoded protein: CASSLAGRTDTQYF.